Below, 2 T cell receptor beta chains from the same sample are listed, as sequenced in a study of T cells of healthy individuals. One entry per CDR3 protein results from TCRdb running MiXCR on the 5' RACE reads. This table holds around 100,000 distinct CDR3 sequences, 17% found once. These receptors came from a human donor in good health.

This clonotype has a handful of counts. The rearrangement uses TRBV20-1 and TRBJ2-3; D gene uncertain. The CDR3 runs to 12 residues. Trimming shortened V by 6 bases and J by 3 bases, and 10 bases separated the two germline ends. The germline V gene encodes CDR1 DFQATT and CDR2 SNEGSKA (reference sequence). The CDR3 region is CSASPETDTQYF. CDR3 nucleotide sequence: TGCAGTGCGTCTCCCGAAACAGATACGCAGTATTTT.

This clonotype was seen a handful of times. The gene calls are TRBV5-1 and TRBJ2-3; D might be TRBD2 (6 bases). Germline CDR1 and CDR2: SGHRS and YFSETQ. The CDR3 extends over 15 amino acids. The germline V and J ends were trimmed by 4 bases and 5 bases, with 17 bases remaining between them. The CDR3 spells CASSPGRLGGDTQYF. Here the CDR3 DNA reads TGCGCCAGCAGCCCCGGCAGGTTGGGAGGAGATACGCAGTATTTT.